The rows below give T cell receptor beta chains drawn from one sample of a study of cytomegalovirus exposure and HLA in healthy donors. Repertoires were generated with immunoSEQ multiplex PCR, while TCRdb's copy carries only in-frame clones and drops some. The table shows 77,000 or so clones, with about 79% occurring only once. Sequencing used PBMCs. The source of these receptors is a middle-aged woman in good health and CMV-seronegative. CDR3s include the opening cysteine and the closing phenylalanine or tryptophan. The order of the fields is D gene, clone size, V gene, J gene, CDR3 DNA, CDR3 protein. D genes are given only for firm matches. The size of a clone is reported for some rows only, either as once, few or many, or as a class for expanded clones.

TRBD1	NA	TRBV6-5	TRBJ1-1	TGTGCCAGCATGGGGACAGGGAGGAACACTGAAGCTTTCTTT	CASMGTGRNTEAFF
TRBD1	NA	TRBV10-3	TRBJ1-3	TGTGCCATCGGGGGACAGGGGGCAGAAAAAAACACCATATATTTT	CAIGGQGAEKNTIYF
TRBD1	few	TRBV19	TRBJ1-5	TGTGCCCAGGCCGGGGGGACAGGGTCTCTAAGAAGCAATCAGCCCCAGCATTTT	CAQAGGTGSLRSNQPQHF
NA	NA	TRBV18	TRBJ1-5	TGTGCCAGCTCACCGGACAGCCCAGTCAGGCAGCCCCAGCATTTT	CASSPDSPVRQPQHF
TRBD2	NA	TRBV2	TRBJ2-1	TGTGCCAGCAGTGATGGGAGCGGGAGGGGGAATGAGCAGTTCTTC	CASSDGSGRGNEQFF
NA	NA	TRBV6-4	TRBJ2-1	TGTGCCAGCAGCCGGGACACCTACAATGAGCAGTTCTTC	CASSRDTYNEQFF
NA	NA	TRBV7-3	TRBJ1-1	TGTGCCAGCAGCCTACAGGGGAACACTGAAGCTTTCTTT	CASSLQGNTEAFF
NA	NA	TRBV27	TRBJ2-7	TGTGCCAGCAGTACCACCGCGACAGCGTCCTCCTACGAGCAGTACTTC	CASSTTATASSYEQYF
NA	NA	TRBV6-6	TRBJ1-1	TGTGCCAGCACTTTGGAAACGGGTACTGAAGCTTTCTTT	CASTLETGTEAFF
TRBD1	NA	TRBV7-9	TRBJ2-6	TGTGCCAGCAGCTTAGAGACAACAGGGGGGAGGGCCAACGTCCTGACTTTC	CASSLETTGGRANVLTF
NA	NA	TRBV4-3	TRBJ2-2	TGCGCCAGCAGCCAAGAAGCAGGTCTGGTCGGGGAGCTGTTTTTT	CASSQEAGLVGELFF
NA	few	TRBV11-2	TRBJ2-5	TGTGCCAGCAGCCGTGGAGGCGGGGAGACCCAGTACTTC	CASSRGGGETQYF
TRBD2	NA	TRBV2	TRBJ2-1	TGTGCCAGCAGCCCGGGGACTAGCGGACCCTACAATGAGCAGTTCTTC	CASSPGTSGPYNEQFF
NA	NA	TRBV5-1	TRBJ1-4	TGCGCCAGCAGCTTTGAGAGGCCTAATGAAAAACTGTTTTTT	CASSFERPNEKLFF
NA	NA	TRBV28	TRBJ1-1	TGTGCCAGCAGTTTAGATAACAGTGGCACTGAAGCTTTCTTT	CASSLDNSGTEAFF
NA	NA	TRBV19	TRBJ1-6	TGTGCCAGCCCCAGACGAGGGGAGGCCGCCGTATTGGATAATTCACCCCTCCACTTT	CASPRRGEAAVLDNSPLHF
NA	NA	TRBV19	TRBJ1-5	TGTGCCAGTAGTATAGGGGGGCCCAATAGCAATCAGCCCCAGCATTTT	CASSIGGPNSNQPQHF
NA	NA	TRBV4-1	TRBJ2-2	TGCGCCACCCTGGGGGCCTATCCGGGATCGAACACCGGGGAGCTGTTTTTT	CATLGAYPGSNTGELFF
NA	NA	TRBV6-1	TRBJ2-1	TGTGCCAGCAGTGAATCGGAGGGACGCGGTTACAATGAGCAGTTCTTC	CASSESEGRGYNEQFF
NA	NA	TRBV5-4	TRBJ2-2	TGTGCCAGCAGCTTGACGTCAGGGAATATAGGGGAGCTGTTTTTT	CASSLTSGNIGELFF
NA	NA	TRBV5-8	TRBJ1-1	TGTGCCAGCAGCCGCTATGGGACACCAAACACTGAAGCTTTCTTT	CASSRYGTPNTEAFF
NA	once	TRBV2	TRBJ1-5	TGTGCCAGCAGTCGGGGCAATCAGCCCCAGCATTTT	CASSRGNQPQHF
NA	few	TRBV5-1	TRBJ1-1	TGCGCCAGCAGCTCCAAGGGGCTAGGCACTGAAGCTTTCTTT	CASSSKGLGTEAFF
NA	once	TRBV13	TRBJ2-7	TGTGCCAGCAGCCCTGACACACAGGGCCTGTCCTACGAGCAGTACTTC	CASSPDTQGLSYEQYF
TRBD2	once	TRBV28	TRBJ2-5	TGTGCCAGCAGTTCCCCGACTAGCGGGAGGGCCAGGGAGACCCAGTACTTC	CASSSPTSGRARETQYF
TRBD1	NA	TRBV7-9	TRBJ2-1	TGTGCCAGCAGCACTGATACAGGGGCGGATGAGCAGTTCTTC	CASSTDTGADEQFF
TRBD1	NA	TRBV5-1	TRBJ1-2	TGCGCCAGCAGCTTCGGGGGGACAGGCTCATCCTATGGCTACACCTTC	CASSFGGTGSSYGYTF
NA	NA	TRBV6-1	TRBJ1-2	TGTGCCAGCAGTCCGACCCACCAGGGTAACTATGGCTACACCTTC	CASSPTHQGNYGYTF
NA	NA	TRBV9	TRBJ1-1	TGTGCCAGCAGCCCCGGGGGGCGGCACACTGAAGCTTTCTTT	CASSPGGRHTEAFF
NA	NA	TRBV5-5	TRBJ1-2	TGTGCCAGCAGCCCAACGGGGAGTTTACTTGGCTACACCTTC	CASSPTGSLLGYTF